These 30 T cell receptor beta chains originate from one sample sequenced in a study of response to subunit inactivated influenza vaccine (dated by TCRdb to 2017 to 2018). The receptor library was made with RT-PCR. The sequencing machine was an Illumina HiSeq 2500. The public sequencing data were trimmed at Q25 with fastp and processed into clonotypes with MiXCR by TCRdb, which kept only in-frame beta chains. Entries are consolidated by CDR3 protein sequence, retaining the most common genes and DNA. Counted in this sample were 650,000 to 800,000 distinct CDR3 sequences; 18% of them appeared once. Around 9.9% of the sample belongs to the ten largest clones. Sequences were derived from PBMCs from blood, sampled more than 4 days after vaccination. Receptors originate from a man aged 45-65 years who received an inactivated influenza vaccine. Donor details come from another sample of the same person, matched by shared clones.

This clonotype was detected a few times. V and J are TRBV5-6 and TRBJ1-4, with no clear D. The CDR3 consists of 13 residues. With 0 bases removed from V and 14 bases from J, the gap between germline ends came to 14 bases. Germline CDR1 reads SGHDT; CDR2 reads YYEEEE. CDR3 nucleotides: TGTGCCAGCAGCTTGGGACCCATGAAAGTGCTGTTTTTT. Protein product: CASSLGPMKVLFF.

This clonotype was recorded at least ten times. This chain links TRBV7-2 with TRBJ2-1, with unresolved D. The germline V and J ends were trimmed by 1 base and 0 bases, with 7 bases remaining between them. The CDR3 is 15 amino acids. From germline, CDR1 is SGHTA and CDR2 FQGNSA. Here the CDR3 reads CASSLDLGSYNEQFF. The CDR3 nucleotides are TGTGCCAGCAGCTTAGATCTCGGCTCCTACAATGAGCAGTTCTTC.

The CDR3 nucleotides read TGTGCCAGCAGCTACCTTTCCGGAGCCGGGACAGTAGCTTTCTTT. Its translation: CASSYLSGAGTVAFF. V is TRBV7-8 and J is TRBJ1-1; 7 bases align to TRBD1. This CDR3 region has 15 residues. Trimming cost V 4 bases and J 10 bases; bases outside gene matches: 15. The germline V gene has CDR1 SGHVS and CDR2 FQNEAQ.

The chain has TRBV5-1 and TRBJ1-1; D unresolved. V was cut by 0 bases and J by 4 bases, with 13 bases left in between. Germline CDR1 is SGHRS and CDR2 is YFSETQ. The CDR3 runs 15 residues. The CDR3 protein is CASSLGGWYITEAFF. The CDR3 coding sequence is TGCGCCAGCAGCTTGGGGGGATGGTATATCACTGAAGCTTTCTTT.

This sequence joins TRBV11-2 and TRBJ2-7, with D perhaps given as TRBD1 or TRBD2 (5 bases each). The CDR3 has 15 amino acids. Germline CDR1 is SGHAT and CDR2 is FQNNGV. The V end lost 5 bases, the J end lost 0 bases, and 14 bases lay between the germline ends. CDR3 residues: CASSRPGRSSYEQYF. For the CDR3, the DNA is TGTGCCAGCAGCCGACCGGGACGGAGCTCCTACGAGCAGTACTTC.

This rearrangement joins TRBV7-9 to TRBJ2-3; D is perhaps TRBD2 (6 bases). V lost 3 bases and J 2 bases, leaving 15 bases between the germline ends. The CDR3 sequence is 16 residues long. The germline gives CDR1 SEHNR, CDR2 FQNEAQ (reference sequence). CDR3 DNA: TGTGCCAGCAGCTTTAGGGTAGCGGACCCCACAGATACGCAGTATTTT. Translated: CASSFRVADPTDTQYF.

This rearrangement joins TRBV5-5 to TRBJ1-1; D not certain. The V gene lost 1 base and the J gene lost 0 bases, with 13 bases spanning the gap. Germline-derived CDR1 and CDR2 are SGHKS and YYEKEE (reference sequence). CDR3 length equals 16 residues. The CDR3 DNA sequence: TGTGCCAGCAGCTTGAGCCTGGGTTATCTGAACACTGAAGCTTTCTTT. This codes for CASSLSLGYLNTEAFF.

This chain links TRBV6-1 with TRBJ1-5, with 7 bases that match TRBD1. The CDR3 is made up of 14 amino acids. Losses at the gene ends were 4 bases for V and 7 bases for J; bases not matched to a gene: 7. Germline V gene data show CDR1 as MNHNS and CDR2 as SASEGT. The CDR3 here is CASSAGQTRQPQHF. Here the CDR3 DNA reads TGTGCCAGCAGTGCGGGACAGACGAGGCAGCCCCAGCATTTT.

The sample holds a few counts of this clonotype. This sequence joins TRBV6-5 and TRBJ2-7; tentative D call: TRBD1 (6 bases). Trimming cost V 3 bases and J 0 bases, with 12 bases left between them. There are 15 residues in the CDR3. The germline V gene has CDR1 MNHEY and CDR2 SVGAGI. The CDR3 coding sequence is TGTGCCAGCAGTTATTCCTACAGGGACTCCTACGAGCAGTACTTC. Its translation: CASSYSYRDSYEQYF.

The genes are TRBV7-8 and TRBJ2-7, with 11 positions matching TRBD2. Looked up from germline, CDR1 is SGHVS and CDR2 is FQNEAQ. V dropped 0 bases and J dropped 3; count of bases not matched to a gene: 1. There are 15 residues in the CDR3. CDR3: CASSLATSGNYEQYF. The DNA for the CDR3 is TGTGCCAGCAGCTTAGCGACTAGCGGGAACTACGAGCAGTACTTC.

This clonotype showed up just a few times. The chain employs TRBV15 and TRBJ2-1; no clear D. Germline lookup yields CDR1 LNHNV and CDR2 YYDKDF (reference sequence). The ends were cut back, 0 bases at V and 2 bases at J, with 8 bases in the middle. There are 15 residues in the CDR3. The CDR3 region has the DNA TGTGCCACCAGCAGAGACAGGATCACCTACAATGAGCAGTTCTTC. Its translation: CATSRDRITYNEQFF.

This clonotype was detected a few times. The CDR3 coding sequence is TGTGCCAGCAGCTTAGAAGCCAGGGGGCAAGGGTACGAGCAGTACTTC. It specifies CASSLEARGQGYEQYF. The chain employs TRBV7-6 and TRBJ2-7; 8 bases are a match to TRBD1. The germline V gene encodes CDR1 SGHVS and CDR2 FNYEAQ. The V and J ends lost 1 base and 4 bases, in that order; junction bases with no gene match: 9. The CDR3 totals 16 residues.

The V call is TRBV6-1, the J call TRBJ2-6, with 11 bases fitting TRBD1. There are 18 residues in the CDR3. Per germline, CDR1 MNHNS and CDR2 SASEGT. V shed 5 bases and J 3 bases; nucleotides not matched to a gene: 9. The CDR3 sequence: CASSQSDRGRLGANVLTF. CDR3 sequence (DNA): TGTGCCAGCAGTCAATCGGACAGGGGGCGGCTTGGGGCCAACGTCCTGACTTTC.

This clonotype was observed a few times. V gene TRBV29-1 combines with J gene TRBJ2-1; perhaps D is TRBD1 or TRBD2 (5 bases each). The germline V gene encodes CDR1 SQVTM and CDR2 ANQGSEA. The CDR3 consists of 12 residues. Deletions cut 6 bases from V and 9 bases from J, with 15 bases between. CDR3 region: CSVRDASREQFF. The DNA for the CDR3 is TGCAGCGTCCGGGACGCCAGCCGTGAGCAGTTCTTC.

This clonotype has only a few counts. This chain joins TRBV10-3 and TRBJ2-2; 10 nucleotides align to TRBD1. The ends lost 4 bases at V and 5 bases at J; junction bases unmatched: 4. The CDR3 loop spans 15 amino acids. Per germline, CDR1 ENHRY and CDR2 SYGVKD. CDR3 coding DNA: TGTGCCATCAGTGTCGGACAGGGGGAAACCGGGGAGCTGTTTTTT. The encoded protein is CAISVGQGETGELFF.

This clonotype was observed a few times. J is TRBJ2-1 and V is TRBV15; D assignment may be TRBD1 or TRBD2 (6 bases each). The germline V gene has CDR1 LNHNV and CDR2 YYDKDF (reference sequence). Trimming removed 5 bases from V and 9 bases from J, with 20 bases in between. The CDR3 loop spans 15 amino acids. The CDR3 sequence: CATSGGGTGLIEQFF. The DNA for the CDR3 is TGTGCCACCAGCGGGGGAGGAACAGGGTTAATTGAGCAGTTCTTC.

The chain couples TRBV5-6 to TRBJ2-5; maybe TRBD2 (5 bases). V lost 4 bases, J lost 4 bases, and 11 bases lay in between. This CDR3 has 13 residues. Germline CDR1 and CDR2: SGHDT and YYEEEE. The CDR3 reads CASSPGYRETQYF. The DNA for the CDR3 is TGTGCCAGCAGCCCGGGATACCGAGAGACCCAGTACTTC.

This clonotype was picked up a small number of times. The V and J genes are TRBV7-9 and TRBJ2-4; TRBD1 agrees at 7 bases. Germline V CDR1 and CDR2: SEHNR, FQNEAQ (reference sequence). The CDR3 runs to 17 residues. V shed 2 bases and J 2 bases; nucleotides not matched to a gene: 9. CDR3 amino acids: CASSLSQGIRTKNIQYF. The CDR3 DNA sequence: TGTGCCAGCAGCTTATCACAGGGGATTCGGACCAAAAACATTCAGTACTTC.

This clonotype was seen a few times. This chain links TRBV11-2 with TRBJ2-5; D remains ambiguous. V lost 0 bases to trimming and J lost 0 bases, with 8 bases between them. The CDR3 spans 15 residues. The germline V gene encodes CDR1 SGHAT and CDR2 FQNNGV. The CDR3 region is CASSLDLWYQETQYF. The CDR3 nucleotides read TGTGCCAGCAGCTTAGATCTCTGGTACCAAGAGACCCAGTACTTC.

This clonotype was counted ten times or more. This sequence joins TRBV11-2 and TRBJ2-1, with TRBD1 as a possible D gene (6 bases). Trimming stripped 0 bases from V and 6 bases from J, with 15 bases between. Germline lookup yields CDR1 SGHAT and CDR2 FQNNGV. This CDR3 comprises 16 residues. DNA for the CDR3: TGTGCCAGCAGCTTAGAGCAGGGGCTTATACTCAATGAGCAGTTCTTC. It yields the protein CASSLEQGLILNEQFF.

V gene TRBV12-3 or TRBV12-4 combines with J gene TRBJ2-3; perhaps TRBD1 as D (6 bases). This CDR3 has 15 amino acids. The V end lost 6 bases, the J end lost 7 bases, and 20 bases lay between the germline ends. The DNA of the CDR3 is TGTGCCAGCAGCCCTGTGACAGGCCCCCTTAATACGCAGTATTTT. Translation gives CASSPVTGPLNTQYF.

At least ten counts were recorded for this clonotype. The chain uses TRBV20-1 and TRBJ1-5, with D perhaps TRBD1 (6 bases). The germline CDR1 and CDR2 sequences are DFQATT and SNEGSKA (reference sequence). Trimming removed 5 bases at V and 0 bases at J, with 14 bases between. The CDR3 loop spans 15 amino acids. The CDR3, as DNA: TGCAGTGCTCACCTACAGGGTTATAGCAATCAGCCCCAGCATTTT. Translated: CSAHLQGYSNQPQHF.

This CDR3 is CASSVQRVLQPQHF. The CDR3 region has the DNA TGTGCCAGCAGTGTTCAGAGGGTCCTACAGCCCCAGCATTTT. The genes are TRBV2 and TRBJ1-5; D gene ambiguous. Trimming left V 4 bases short and J 7 bases short, with 14 bases between. The CDR3 is 14 amino acids. Germline CDR1 is SNHLY and CDR2 is FYNNEI.

The chain employs TRBV6-5 and TRBJ1-2, with no clear D. Germline CDR1 MNHEY, CDR2 SVGAGI. The CDR3 length is 14 residues. Trimming removed 2 bases from V and 4 bases from J, with 11 bases in between. CDR3 protein: CASSYSWAGYGYTF. The CDR3 nucleotides are TGTGCCAGCAGTTACAGTTGGGCCGGCTATGGCTACACCTTC.

The sample holds many counts of this clonotype. The chain links TRBV28 to TRBJ1-2; TRBD1 matches at 7 bases. The germline V gene has CDR1 MDHEN and CDR2 SYDVKM. J lost 3 bases, V lost 7 bases, and 11 bases had no gene match. CDR3 size: 15 residues. CDR3 loop: CASKLRAQGYYGYTF. The DNA of the CDR3 is TGTGCCAGCAAACTACGGGCACAGGGGTACTATGGCTACACCTTC.

This clonotype has ten or more counts. The chain recombines TRBV20-1 with TRBJ2-1, with TRBD1 matching over 7 bases. V was clipped by 4 bases and J by 7 bases; unmatched bases: 4. This CDR3 spans 12 amino acids. The germline gives CDR1 DFQATT, CDR2 SNEGSKA (reference sequence). CDR3 residues: CSAIRGRNEQFF. CDR3 nucleotides: TGCAGTGCTATTAGGGGGCGGAATGAGCAGTTCTTC.

In its sample, this clonotype was seen a few times. The rearrangement joins TRBV7-9 to TRBJ2-5; D perhaps matches TRBD1 (6 bases). There are 16 residues in the CDR3. Deletions cut 1 base from V and 4 bases from J, with 16 bases between. Germline CDR1 reads SEHNR; CDR2 reads FQNEAQ (reference sequence). The CDR3 spells CASSLGQDSLGETQYF. CDR3 bases: TGTGCCAGCAGCTTAGGACAGGACAGCTTAGGAGAGACCCAGTACTTC. Supplemented by reference TRBV7-9 and TRBJ2-5, the full variable domain reads DTGVSQNPRHKITKRGQNVTFRCDPISEHNRLYWYRQTLGQGPEFLTYFQNEAQLEKSRLLSDRFSAERPKGSFSTLEIQRTEQGDSAMYLCASSLGQDSLGETQYFGPGTRLLVL.

This clonotype occurred once. This chain links TRBV4-1 with TRBJ1-4; 7 bases match TRBD1. The V gene's germline CDR1 is MGHRA and CDR2 YSYEKL. The trim removed 4 bases at V and 3 bases at J, leaving 8 bases unmatched. CDR3 length equals 16 residues. CDR3 amino acids: CASSRTGQTSNEKLFF. The CDR3 DNA reads TGCGCCAGCAGCCGTACGGGACAGACCTCTAATGAAAAACTGTTTTTT.

V usage is TRBV12-3 or TRBV12-4 and J usage is TRBJ2-1; TRBD1 is a possible D gene (5 bases). V was trimmed by 5 bases and J by 1 base, leaving 12 bases between them. CDR3 length: 15 amino acids. The CDR3 DNA reads as TGTGCCAGCAGTAGGGGTATACGTTCCTACAATGAGCAGTTCTTC. It encodes CASSRGIRSYNEQFF.

This clonotype was detected only once. The gene calls are TRBV11-2 and TRBJ2-5, with 7 nucleotides matching TRBD2. V lost 5 bases and J lost 0; bases outside the gene matches: 12. Germline lookup yields CDR1 SGHAT and CDR2 FQNNGV. The CDR3 consists of 17 residues. The CDR3 bases are TGTGCCAGCAGCCCTGTTGCCGGGAGGACGTACCAAGAGACCCAGTACTTC. Protein product: CASSPVAGRTYQETQYF.